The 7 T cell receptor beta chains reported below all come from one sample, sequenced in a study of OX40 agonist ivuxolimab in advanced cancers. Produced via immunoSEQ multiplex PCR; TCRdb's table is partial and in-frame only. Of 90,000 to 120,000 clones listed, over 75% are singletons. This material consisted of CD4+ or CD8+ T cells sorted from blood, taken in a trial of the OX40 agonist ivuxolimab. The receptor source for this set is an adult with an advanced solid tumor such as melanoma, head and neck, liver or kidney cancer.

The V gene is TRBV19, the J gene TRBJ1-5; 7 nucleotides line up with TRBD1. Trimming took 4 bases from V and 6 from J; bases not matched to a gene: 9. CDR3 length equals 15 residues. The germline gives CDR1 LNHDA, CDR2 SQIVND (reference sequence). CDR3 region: CASSTLGGKGQPQHF. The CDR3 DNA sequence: TGTGCCAGTAGTACCCTAGGGGGCAAGGGTCAGCCCCAGCATTTT.

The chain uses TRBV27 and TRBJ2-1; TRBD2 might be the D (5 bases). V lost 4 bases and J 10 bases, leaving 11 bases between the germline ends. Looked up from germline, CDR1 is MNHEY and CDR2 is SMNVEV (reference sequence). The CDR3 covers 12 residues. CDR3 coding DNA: TGTGCCAGCAGTTACCGTACGGGGGAGCAGTTCTTC. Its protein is CASSYRTGEQFF.

This CDR3 is CAWRGPAGTPLFF. CDR3 in DNA: TGTGCCTGGAGAGGTCCCGCAGGTACCCCCCTTTTCTTC. The genes are TRBV30 and TRBJ2-1; no clear D. With 3 bases removed from V and 16 bases from J, the gap between germline ends came to 22 bases. This CDR3 region has 13 residues. CDR1 GTSNPN and CDR2 SVGIG come from the germline V gene (reference sequence). The whole variable domain, filled in from reference TRBV30 and TRBJ2-1, reads SQTIHQWPATLVQPVGSPLSLECTVEGTSNPNLYWYRQAAGRGLQLLFYSVGIGQISSEVPQNLSASRPQDRQFILSSKKLLLSDSGFYLCAWRGPAGTPLFFGPGTRLTVL.

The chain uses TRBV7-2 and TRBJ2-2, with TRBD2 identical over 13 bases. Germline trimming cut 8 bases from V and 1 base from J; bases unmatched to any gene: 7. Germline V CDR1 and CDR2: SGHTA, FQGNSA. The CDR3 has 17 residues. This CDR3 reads CASSRLAGGRNTGELFF. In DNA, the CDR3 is TGTGCCAGCTCTAGACTAGCGGGAGGCCGGAACACCGGGGAGCTGTTTTTT.

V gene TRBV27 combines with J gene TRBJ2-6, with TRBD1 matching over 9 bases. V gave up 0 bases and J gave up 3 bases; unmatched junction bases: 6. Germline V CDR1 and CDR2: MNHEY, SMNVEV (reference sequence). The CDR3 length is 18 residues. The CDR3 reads CASSLSGQGVGGANVLTF. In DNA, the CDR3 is TGTGCCAGCAGTTTATCGGGACAGGGAGTTGGTGGGGCCAACGTCCTGACTTTC.

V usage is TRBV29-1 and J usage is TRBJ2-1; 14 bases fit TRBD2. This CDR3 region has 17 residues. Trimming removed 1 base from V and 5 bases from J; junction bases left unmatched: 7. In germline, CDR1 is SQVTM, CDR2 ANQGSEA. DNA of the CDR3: TGCAGCGTTGAAGGGTCCCGACTAGCGGGAGGGCACAATGAGCAGTTCTTC. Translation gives CSVEGSRLAGGHNEQFF.

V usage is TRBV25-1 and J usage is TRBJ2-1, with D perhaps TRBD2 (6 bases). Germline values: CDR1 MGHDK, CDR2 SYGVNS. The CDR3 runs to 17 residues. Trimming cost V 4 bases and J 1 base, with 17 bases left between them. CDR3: CASSALASVGSYNEQFF. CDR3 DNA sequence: TGTGCCAGCAGTGCCCTCGCTAGCGTCGGGTCCTACAATGAGCAGTTCTTC.